This T cell receptor (beta chain) was documented in a study of cytomegalovirus exposure and HLA in healthy donors. Study-wide points: High sensitivity and specificity were reportedly achieved when the classifier diagnosed cytomegalovirus status. In a later analysis, TCR association rates varied by HLA locus: DRB1 most, HLA-C fewest. Within a later analysis, the majority of CMV-associated TCR beta chains appeared HLA-restricted.

60 Vbeta and 13 Jbeta primers were used in PCR. Sequenced by immunoSEQ multiplex PCR; TCRdb stores in-frame clones only, minus some. The sample gives 58,000 or so clones, 65% to 75% of which show up once; 20% to 25% is in the top ten. The CDR3 loop spans 13 amino acids. Germline values: CDR1 MDHEN, CDR2 SYDVKM. V dropped 6 bases and J dropped 6 bases, with 12 bases sitting between them. Remarks on this clone: Its antigen is currently unknown.

The J gene is TRBJ1-5, the V gene TRBV28; TRBD1 is a possible D gene (5 bases). The source is a man aged 45-65 years in good health and CMV-seropositive. The specimen was PBMCs. The CDR3, as DNA: TGTGCCAGCAGGGAAGGGGCAGGTCAGCCCCAGCATTTT. It is translated as CASREGAGQPQHF. Based on the CDR3 plus reference TRBV28 and TRBJ1-5, the full variable domain is DVKVTQSSRYLVKRTGEKVFLECVQDMDHENMFWYRQDPGLGLRLIYFSYDVKMKEKGDIPEGYSVSREKKERFSLILESASTNQTSMYLCASREGAGQPQHFGDGTRLSIL.